One sample yielded the 18 T cell receptor beta chains listed below, sequenced in a study of cytomegalovirus exposure and HLA in healthy donors. The repertoire was sequenced with immunoSEQ multiplex PCR; TCRdb's copy has only in-frame clones and lacks some. This table holds about 360,000 clones, 86% found once. The sequenced material came from PBMCs. These TCRs come from a young woman in good health and CMV-seronegative.

This chain links TRBV19 with TRBJ1-5, with a weak D call TRBD1 (5 bases). Per germline, CDR1 LNHDA and CDR2 SQIVND (reference sequence). V lost 3 bases, J lost 2 bases, and 11 bases lay in between. The CDR3 totals 15 residues. CDR3 DNA sequence: TGTGCCAGTAGTATTCACGGAGGGGGCAATCAGCCCCAGCATTTT. Translation: CASSIHGGGNQPQHF.

The chain joins TRBV28 to TRBJ2-6, with D maybe TRBD2 (6 bases). Germline CDR1 reads MDHEN; CDR2 reads SYDVKM. The V and J ends lost 7 bases and 1 base respectively, with 20 bases between them. The CDR3 contains 18 residues. The CDR3 DNA reads as TGTGCCAGCACCCCTATTGGGGGGTCGGCTTCTGGGGCCAACGTCCTGACTTTC. Translated, it gives CASTPIGGSASGANVLTF.

The V call is TRBV7-9, the J call TRBJ2-1, with D maybe TRBD2 (6 bases). CDR1 and CDR2 from the germline V gene are SEHNR and FQNEAQ (reference sequence). The CDR3 sequence is 16 residues long. Deletions cut 4 bases from V and 1 base from J, with 14 bases between. The CDR3 DNA follows: TGTGCCAGCAGCTCTAGGTCCGGGACTTCCTACAATGAGCAGTTCTTC. Protein sequence: CASSSRSGTSYNEQFF. The full variable domain, in which reference TRBV7-9 and TRBJ2-1 provide the parts outside the CDR3, is DTGVSQNPRHKITKRGQNVTFRCDPISEHNRLYWYRQTLGQGPEFLTYFQNEAQLEKSRLLSDRFSAERPKGSFSTLEIQRTEQGDSAMYLCASSSRSGTSYNEQFFGPGTRLTVL.

The rearrangement joins TRBV5-1 to TRBJ2-1; 8 bases agree with TRBD2. Unmatched junction bases numbered 12, after V lost 0 bases and J lost 7 bases. This CDR3 spans 17 amino acids. Germline CDR1 reads SGHRS; CDR2 reads YFSETQ. This CDR3 reads CASSLARGAGVSNEQFF. The CDR3 nucleotides are TGCGCCAGCAGCTTGGCCCGGGGAGCGGGAGTCTCTAATGAGCAGTTCTTC.

The chain links TRBV5-1 to TRBJ2-7; 8 positions match TRBD1. J was trimmed by 3 bases and V by 1 base; bases with no gene match: 3. There are 14 residues in the CDR3. CDR1 SGHRS and CDR2 YFSETQ come from the germline V gene. CDR3 DNA sequence: TGCGCCAGCAGCTTGACGGGACAGGACTACGAGCAGTACTTC. Translation gives CASSLTGQDYEQYF. The full variable domain, its missing parts supplied by reference TRBV5-1 and TRBJ2-7, is KAGVTQTPRYLIKTRGQQVTLSCSPISGHRSVSWYQQTPGQGLQFLFEYFSETQRNKGNFPGRFSGRQFSNSRSEMNVSTLELGDSALYLCASSLTGQDYEQYFGPGTRLTVT.

This chain joins TRBV12-5 and TRBJ2-7; the D gene is possibly TRBD2 (5 bases). The germline V gene encodes CDR1 LGHNT and CDR2 FRNRAP. CDR3 length: 16 residues. The germline V and J ends were trimmed by 5 bases and 4 bases, with 21 bases remaining between them. CDR3 in amino acids: CASGTQGPRRGYEQYF. The CDR3 nucleotides are TGTGCTAGTGGTACCCAAGGGCCCCGCCGCGGGTACGAGCAGTACTTC.

This clone appeared once. The chain carries TRBV7-9 and TRBJ2-2; weak D call: TRBD2 (5 bases). Germline V gene lookup returns CDR1 SEHNR and CDR2 FQNEAQ (reference sequence). V gave up 5 bases and J gave up 5 bases, with 15 bases separating them. CDR3 length: 15 amino acids. CDR3 sequence (DNA): TGTGCCAGCAGCCCTGACCGGGGTTGGACCGGGGAGCTGTTTTTT. As protein: CASSPDRGWTGELFF.

The chain employs TRBV2 and TRBJ2-3; D is uncertain. Germline CDR1 is SNHLY and CDR2 is FYNNEI. The CDR3 length is 13 residues. Trimming left V 5 bases short and J 4 bases short, with 10 bases between. CDR3 sequence (DNA): TGTGCCAGCAGTCCAGGTCGTCCAGATACGCAGTATTTT. Protein: CASSPGRPDTQYF.

V is TRBV5-1 and J is TRBJ2-1; 8 bases fit TRBD1. The length of the CDR3 is 16 residues. The V gene's germline CDR1 is SGHRS and CDR2 YFSETQ. J lost 9 bases, V lost 4 bases, and 15 bases had no gene match. The CDR3 DNA reads as TGCGCCAGCAGCCCTCAGGGGGCGGGATTCAGCGCTGAGCAGTTCTTC. This gives the protein CASSPQGAGFSAEQFF.

The chain recombines TRBV5-1 with TRBJ1-1; no reliable D call. The CDR3 loop spans 15 amino acids. CDR1 and CDR2 from the germline V gene are SGHRS and YFSETQ. V lost 1 base to trimming and J lost 3 bases, with 13 bases between them. The CDR3 nucleotides read TGCGCCAGCAGCTTGCTTCAGGCTCAACACACTGAAGCTTTCTTT. Encoded protein: CASSLLQAQHTEAFF.

The rearrangement joins TRBV5-1 to TRBJ2-5; 8 bases match TRBD2. The CDR3 has 16 residues. The ends lost 5 bases at V and 1 base at J; junction bases unmatched: 10. CDR1 and CDR2 from the germline V gene are SGHRS and YFSETQ. The CDR3 DNA reads TGCGCCAGCAGACCGGGTCTAGCGGGCTCCCAAGAGACCCAGTACTTC. Protein sequence: CASRPGLAGSQETQYF.

As for this clone: This same CDR3 is encoded by further DNA sequences in the sample. CDR3 nucleotide sequence: TGCAGCGTTGACGGCGGGGGGCCCTCCTACGAGCAGTACTTC. The encoded protein is CSVDGGGPSYEQYF. The chain carries TRBV29-1 and TRBJ2-7, with TRBD2 identical over 8 bases. Trimming at V came to 3 bases and at J to 0 bases, leaving 4 bases not matched to a gene. Germline V gene lookup returns CDR1 SQVTM and CDR2 ANQGSEA. This CDR3 comprises 14 residues.

This chain uses TRBV6-5 with TRBJ1-5; possible D gene TRBD1, 6 bases. CDR3 size: 15 residues. CDR1 and CDR2 from the germline V gene are MNHEY and SVGAGI. Trimming took 7 bases from V and 0 from J, leaving 13 bases between them. DNA of the CDR3: TGTGCCAGCAAACGAGGACAGTATAGCAATCAGCCCCAGCATTTT. This translates into CASKRGQYSNQPQHF.

V gene TRBV5-1 combines with J gene TRBJ2-7; 10 nucleotides line up with TRBD1. The germline CDR1 and CDR2 sequences are SGHRS and YFSETQ. With V trimmed by 4 bases and J by 6 bases, 10 bases remained unmatched. The CDR3 totals 15 residues. CDR3 residues: CASSATGGFFGEQYF. DNA for the CDR3: TGCGCCAGCAGCGCGACAGGGGGCTTCTTCGGCGAGCAGTACTTC.

The chain couples TRBV2 to TRBJ1-2; 11 positions match TRBD1. The V and J ends lost 4 bases and 3 bases, in that order; junction bases with no gene match: 4. The CDR3 is 15 amino acids. CDR1 is SNHLY and CDR2 is FYNNEI in the germline V gene. The DNA of the CDR3 is TGTGCCAGCAGTGGATGGACAGGGGGCGACTATGGCTACACCTTC. Residues: CASSGWTGGDYGYTF. The full variable domain, in which reference TRBV2 and TRBJ1-2 provide the parts outside the CDR3, is EPEVTQTPSHQVTQMGQEVILRCVPISNHLYFYWYRQILGQKVEFLVSFYNNEISEKSEIFDDQFSVERPDGSNFTLKIRSTKLEDSAMYFCASSGWTGGDYGYTFGSGTRLTVV.

The sample holds a few counts of this clone. CDR3 in amino acids: CASSQEHNYGYTF. The CDR3 DNA reads TGTGCCAGCAGCCAAGAACATAACTATGGCTACACCTTC. The J gene is TRBJ1-2, the V gene TRBV6-5; D gene uncertain. Germline V lookup: CDR1 MNHEY, CDR2 SVGAGI. With 6 bases removed from V and 1 base from J, the gap between germline ends came to 9 bases. This CDR3 spans 13 amino acids.

This clone showed up just once. This sequence joins TRBV7-9 and TRBJ2-7; D is perhaps TRBD1 (6 bases). The CDR3 runs 18 residues. CDR1 and CDR2 from the germline V gene are SEHNR and FQNEAQ (reference sequence). V shed 5 bases and J shed 0 bases, with 23 bases lying between them. The DNA of the CDR3 is TGTGCCAGCAGCGCCCTATCAGGACCGGGACACCGCTCCTACGAGCAGTACTTC. This encodes CASSALSGPGHRSYEQYF. The variable domain in full, completed from reference TRBV7-9 and TRBJ2-7, reads DTGVSQNPRHKITKRGQNVTFRCDPISEHNRLYWYRQTLGQGPEFLTYFQNEAQLEKSRLLSDRFSAERPKGSFSTLEIQRTEQGDSAMYLCASSALSGPGHRSYEQYFGPGTRLTVT.

The gene calls are TRBV5-4 and TRBJ2-7; 10 bases match TRBD1. V lost 4 bases and J lost 5; bases outside the gene matches: 9. CDR1 is SGHNT and CDR2 is YYREEE in the germline V gene (reference sequence). The CDR3 is made up of 15 amino acids. DNA of the CDR3: TGTGCCAGCAGCAACCCCGGGACAGGGGTCCACGAGCAGTACTTC. Its translation: CASSNPGTGVHEQYF.